This record covers a single TCR beta chain. The sample originates from a study of blood T cell repertoires in COVID-19. Study-wide background: Specimens from acute and convalescent COVID-19 originated in the United States, Italy and Spain.

V was cut by 0 bases and J by 0 bases, with 9 bases left in between. The CDR3 is made up of 16 amino acids. Per germline, CDR1 MNHEY and CDR2 SVGEGT. Here immunoSEQ multiplex PCR was the method, and the copy in TCRdb shows in-frame clones only, minus some. The sample comprises about 130,000 clones, roughly 88% of which are singletons, and roughly 2.2% rests with the top ten. V gene TRBV6-2 or TRBV6-3 combines with J gene TRBJ1-3; D remains ambiguous. The TCR sequence derives from an older man with active COVID-19. The source material was peripheral blood. The CDR3 DNA follows: TGTGCCAGCAGTTACTCGGGCCCTACCTCTGGAAACACCATATATTTT. It is translated as CASSYSGPTSGNTIYF.